A selection of T cell receptor beta chains follows, all from one sample in a study of metastatic and nonmetastatic thyroid tumors. TCRdb re-called the PCR reads through MiXCR. Of over 45,000 clones listed, more than 20% are singletons. Material for sequencing was blood. These receptors came from a male donor with papillary thyroid cancer or a benign thyroid nodule (not recorded which). Some clones in this sample may be carry-over from other donors' samples. The CDR3 runs from the conserved cysteine through the conserved F or W. A D gene is named only where the DNA matches it firmly. The size field is filled for only some rows; it gives once, few, many or a size class.

D	size	V	J	DNA	CDR3
TRBD2	many	TRBV20-1	TRBJ2-2	TGCAGTGCTAGGCAGGGAGGGCCCGGGGAGCTGTTTTTT	CSARQGGPGELFF
NA	many	TRBV30	TRBJ1-2	TGTGCCCGGACTACTAGGGGGGATCGCTATGGCTACACCTTC	CARTTRGDRYGYTF
TRBD1	many	TRBV20-1	TRBJ1-1	TGCAGTGCTAGTGACAGGGGAGCGGCTTTCTTT	CSASDRGAAFF
TRBD1	many	TRBV5-6	TRBJ2-4	TGTGCCAGCAGCCTTCACATCAGGACAGGGACAAAAAACATTCAGTACTTC	CASSLHIRTGTKNIQYF
NA	many	TRBV7-9	TRBJ2-7	TGTGCCAGCAGCTTAGCGAATCTAGGGGCCTACGAGCAGTACTTC	CASSLANLGAYEQYF
TRBD1	many	TRBV6-1	TRBJ1-5	TGTGCCAGCAGTCCCACAGGGGAAGTCCAGCCCCAGCATTTT	CASSPTGEVQPQHF
NA	NA	TRBV28	TRBJ2-7	TGTGCCAGCAGTTCTCTACCAGGGATGGCCCTGATCTACGAGCAGTACTTC	CASSSLPGMALIYEQYF
NA	NA	TRBV5-1	TRBJ2-1	TGCGCCAGCAGCTTGGAAGCAGGGTCTGGTGAGCAGTTCTTC	CASSLEAGSGEQFF
NA	many	TRBV12-3/TRBV12-4	TRBJ2-7	TGTGCCAGCAGTCGTTCGGGGTTCCACGAGCAGTACTTC	CASSRSGFHEQYF
NA	many	TRBV12-3/TRBV12-4	TRBJ1-1	TGTGCCACAGATGGGGGGGCTTTTGAAGCTTTCTTT	CATDGGAFEAFF
NA	many	TRBV18	TRBJ1-5	TGTGCCAGCTCACCAGGAAAACAAGGTCAGCCCCAGCATTTT	CASSPGKQGQPQHF
NA	NA	TRBV12-5	TRBJ1-5	TGTGCTAGTGGTTTCCGGGTATGGGGGACCCCGGGTAGGGGAAGCAATCAGCCCCAGCATTTT	CASGFRVWGTPGRGSNQPQHF
TRBD1	many	TRBV7-7	TRBJ2-1	TGTGCTAGCAGCCCAAACTCCGGGACAGGGGCGTACAATGAGCAGTTCTTC	CASSPNSGTGAYNEQFF
TRBD2	few	TRBV5-1	TRBJ2-2	TGCGCCAGCAGCACTTCGACTAGCGGCCGCACCGGGGAGCTGTTTTTT	CASSTSTSGRTGELFF
TRBD1	many	TRBV6-6	TRBJ1-5	TGTGCCAGCAGTAGCCCGGGACAGTCCTTAGGCCGCAATCAGCCCCAGCATTTT	CASSSPGQSLGRNQPQHF
TRBD1	many	TRBV4-1	TRBJ1-2	TGCGCCAGCAGCCAGGGACAGGGTAAGGGGGGCTACACCTTC	CASSQGQGKGGYTF
NA	NA	TRBV6-1	TRBJ2-2	TGTGCCAGCAGGGACTACGCGAACACCGGGGAGCTGTTTTTT	CASRDYANTGELFF
TRBD2	many	TRBV4-2	TRBJ2-3	TGTGCCAGCAGCCAAGAAGCGGGAGGGCCAGATACGCAGTATTTT	CASSQEAGGPDTQYF
NA	many	TRBV2	TRBJ1-5	TGTGCCAGCAGTGAAGCGCTCAGGCGGCCCCAGCATTTT	CASSEALRRPQHF
NA	many	TRBV19	TRBJ1-4	TGTGCCAGTAGTGATGCCAATGAAAAACTGTTTTTT	CASSDANEKLFF
NA	few	TRBV28	TRBJ2-7	TGTGCCATCATTCTAGCCCTTTCTCTCTGGTGCCTCTACGAGCAGTACTTC	CAIILALSLWCLYEQYF
TRBD2	many	TRBV20-1	TRBJ2-3	TGCAGTGCTAGAGTAGGCGGGGGGACAGATACGCAGTATTTT	CSARVGGGTDTQYF
NA	NA	TRBV20-1	TRBJ1-5	TGCAGTGCTAAGCGGTCCTCAGGCGATCAGCCCCAGCATTTT	CSAKRSSGDQPQHF
NA	many	TRBV30	TRBJ1-5	TGTGCCTGGAGTGGGGGGGGGGCTAGCAATCAGCCCCAGCATTTT	CAWSGGGASNQPQHF
TRBD1	many	TRBV7-9	TRBJ1-2	TGTGCCAGCAGCCCGGGACAGAGCAACTATGGCTACACCTTC	CASSPGQSNYGYTF
NA	NA	TRBV7-7	TRBJ2-1	TGTGCTAGCAGCTCCGCCAGGACGGCGAATGAGCAGTTCTTC	CASSSARTANEQFF
NA	many	TRBV6-1	TRBJ1-1	TGTGCCAGCATTGACTCAGGGTGGAGCACTGAAGCTTTCTTT	CASIDSGWSTEAFF
TRBD2	NA	TRBV20-1	TRBJ2-7	TGCAGTGCTAGTAGGGCGGGGGAGAATCGGGGCGAGCAGTACTTC	CSASRAGENRGEQYF
NA	many	TRBV6-1	TRBJ2-2	TGTGCCAGCAGTACCAGGGTTACCGGGGAGCTGTTTTTT	CASSTRVTGELFF
TRBD2	NA	TRBV12-3/TRBV12-4	TRBJ2-7	TGTGCCAGCAGTTTAGAGCTAGGGGCTAGCGGCCCCTACGAGCAGTACTTC	CASSLELGASGPYEQYF
TRBD1	many	TRBV5-1	TRBJ2-2	TGCGCCAGCAGCCGGGACAGTAACACCGGGGAGCTGTTTTTT	CASSRDSNTGELFF
NA	many	TRBV20-1	TRBJ2-5	TGCAGTGCTAGAGGACGGACCGGGCTGGAGACCCAGTACTTC	CSARGRTGLETQYF
NA	few	TRBV6-1	TRBJ2-7	TGTGCCAGCAGCTTTGGGGACAATTACGAGCAGTACTTC	CASSFGDNYEQYF
NA	many	TRBV28	TRBJ2-6	TGTGCCAGTTCGTATTCTGGGGCCAACGTCCTGACTTTC	CASSYSGANVLTF
NA	many	TRBV9	TRBJ1-1	TGTGCCAGCAGCTCAGATGGGGGGACTGAAGCTTTCTTT	CASSSDGGTEAFF
NA	NA	TRBV20-1	TRBJ1-1	TGCAGTGCTAGAGATGTTCAGAGCCCAGGGGACACTGAAGCTTTCTTT	CSARDVQSPGDTEAFF
NA	many	TRBV5-1	TRBJ1-1	TGCGCCAGCAGCTTGGCCGGCAAGGAAACTGAAGCTTTCTTT	CASSLAGKETEAFF
NA	many	TRBV6-1	TRBJ1-1	TGTGCCAGCAGCCAGAGCAGGTTTGGTGAAGCTTTCTTT	CASSQSRFGEAFF
NA	many	TRBV29-1	TRBJ1-3	TGCAGCGTTGACCAGGGCTCTGGAAACACCATATATTTT	CSVDQGSGNTIYF
TRBD1	NA	TRBV5-1	TRBJ2-3	TGCGCCAGCAGCTTAGACAGGGGCCCAGATACGCAGTATTTT	CASSLDRGPDTQYF
NA	few	TRBV27	TRBJ2-3	TGTGCCAGCAGTTTATCTCGGGGACACGGGTTGGGCACAGATACGCAGTATTTT	CASSLSRGHGLGTDTQYF
NA	many	TRBV12-3/TRBV12-4	TRBJ2-5	TGTGCCAGCAGTCAGGGCGGTGAGACCCAGTACTTC	CASSQGGETQYF